The clone carrying this T cell receptor beta chain was counted a few times. The data are from a study of molecular identifiers for immune sequencing clone quantification. Study-level background: Four portions were sequenced after RNA from around 20,000 or 100,000 naive CD8 cells was split five ways in replicates.

The CDR3 has 15 amino acids. J was trimmed by 0 bases and V by 8 bases; bases with no gene match: 5. Germline V gene lookup returns CDR1 PRHDT and CDR2 FYEKMQ (reference sequence). TCRdb independently ran MiXCR on the PCR reads; one entry per CDR3 protein. The table has approximately 500,000 distinct CDR3 sequences, approximately 25% seen once. The source of this sequence is a human donor in good health. Some libraries in this study had Jurkat cell RNA spiked in. The V gene is TRBV13, the J gene TRBJ1-5; TRBD1 matches 9 bases. The source material was naive CD8+ T cells from blood, with Jurkat cell RNA spiked in. As for subset: FACS-sorted CD8+CD4-CCR7+CD45RA+ naive T cells. CDR3: CASSDRGYSNQPQHF. CDR3 coding DNA: TGTGCCAGCTCGGACAGGGGTTATAGCAATCAGCCCCAGCATTTT.